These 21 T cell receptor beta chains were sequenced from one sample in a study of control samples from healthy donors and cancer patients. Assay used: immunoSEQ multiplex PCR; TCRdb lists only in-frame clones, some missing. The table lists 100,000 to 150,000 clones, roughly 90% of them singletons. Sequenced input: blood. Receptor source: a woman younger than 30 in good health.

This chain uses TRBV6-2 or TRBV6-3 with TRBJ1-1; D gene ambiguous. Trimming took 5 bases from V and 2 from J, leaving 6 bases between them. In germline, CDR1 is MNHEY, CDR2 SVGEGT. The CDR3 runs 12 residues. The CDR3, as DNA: TGTGCCAGCAGTACCACCAACACTGAAGCTTTCTTT. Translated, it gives CASSTTNTEAFF.

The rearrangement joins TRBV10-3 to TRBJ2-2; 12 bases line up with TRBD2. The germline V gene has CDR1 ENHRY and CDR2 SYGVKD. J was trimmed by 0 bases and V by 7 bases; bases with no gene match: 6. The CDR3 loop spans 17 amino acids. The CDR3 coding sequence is TGTGCCATCAAAAGGTCTAGCGGGAGGGCGAACACCGGGGAGCTGTTTTTT. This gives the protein CAIKRSSGRANTGELFF.

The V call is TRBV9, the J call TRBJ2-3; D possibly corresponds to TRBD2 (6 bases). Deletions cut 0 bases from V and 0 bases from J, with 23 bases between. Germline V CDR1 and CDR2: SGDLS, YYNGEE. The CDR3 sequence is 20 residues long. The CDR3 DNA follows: TGTGCCAGCAGCGTAGCATTTAGCGGATCTCAATCGAAGAGCACAGATACGCAGTATTTT. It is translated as CASSVAFSGSQSKSTDTQYF. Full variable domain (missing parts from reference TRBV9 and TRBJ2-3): DSGVTQTPKHLITATGQRVTLRCSPRSGDLSVYWYQQSLDQGLQFLIQYYNGEERAKGNILERFSAQQFPDLHSELNLSSLELGDSALYFCASSVAFSGSQSKSTDTQYFGPGTRLTVL.

This chain's CDR3 is CASSIGLNTEAFF. The DNA of the CDR3 is TGTGCCAGCAGCATCGGTCTTAACACTGAAGCTTTCTTT. V and J are TRBV9 and TRBJ1-1; D remains ambiguous. V was clipped by 4 bases and J by 2 bases, with 9 bases between them. CDR3 length equals 13 residues. Germline V gene data show CDR1 as SGDLS and CDR2 as YYNGEE.

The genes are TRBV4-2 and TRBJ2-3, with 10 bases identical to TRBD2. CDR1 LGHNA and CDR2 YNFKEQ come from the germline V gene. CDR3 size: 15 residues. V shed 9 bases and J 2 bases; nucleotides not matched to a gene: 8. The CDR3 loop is CASSDGTSATDTQYF. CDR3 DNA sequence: TGTGCCAGTTCCGACGGGACTAGCGCCACAGATACGCAGTATTTT.

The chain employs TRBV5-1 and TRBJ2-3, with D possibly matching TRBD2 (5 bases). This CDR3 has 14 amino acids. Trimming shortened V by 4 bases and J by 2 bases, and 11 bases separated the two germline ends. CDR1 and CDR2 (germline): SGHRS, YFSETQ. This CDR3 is CASSKLGYTDTQYF. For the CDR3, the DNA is TGCGCCAGCAGCAAACTAGGATACACAGATACGCAGTATTTT.

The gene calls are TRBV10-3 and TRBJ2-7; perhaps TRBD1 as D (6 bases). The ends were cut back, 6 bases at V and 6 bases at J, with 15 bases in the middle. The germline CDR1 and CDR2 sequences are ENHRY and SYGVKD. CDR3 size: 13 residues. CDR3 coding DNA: TGTGCCATCAGCGAGAGGGGGTTACTCGAGCAGTACTTC. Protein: CAISERGLLEQYF.

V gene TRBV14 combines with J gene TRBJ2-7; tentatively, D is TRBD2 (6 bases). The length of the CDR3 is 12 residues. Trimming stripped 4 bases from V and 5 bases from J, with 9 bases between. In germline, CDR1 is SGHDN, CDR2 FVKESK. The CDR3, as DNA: TGTGCCAGCAGCCCAGGGACTGACGAGCAGTACTTC. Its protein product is CASSPGTDEQYF.

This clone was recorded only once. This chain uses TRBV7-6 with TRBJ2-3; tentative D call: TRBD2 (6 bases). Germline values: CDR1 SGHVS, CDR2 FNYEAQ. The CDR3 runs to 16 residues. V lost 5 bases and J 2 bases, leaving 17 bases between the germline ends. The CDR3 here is CASSPLGGTYTDTQYF. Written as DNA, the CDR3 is TGTGCCAGCAGCCCCTTGGGCGGGACGTACACAGATACGCAGTATTTT.

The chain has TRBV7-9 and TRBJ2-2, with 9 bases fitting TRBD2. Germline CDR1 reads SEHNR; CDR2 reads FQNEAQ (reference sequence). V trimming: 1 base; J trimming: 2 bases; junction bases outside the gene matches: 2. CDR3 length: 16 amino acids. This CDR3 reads CASSLGLAGNTGELFF. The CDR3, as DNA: TGTGCCAGCAGCTTAGGGCTAGCGGGAAACACCGGGGAGCTGTTTTTT.

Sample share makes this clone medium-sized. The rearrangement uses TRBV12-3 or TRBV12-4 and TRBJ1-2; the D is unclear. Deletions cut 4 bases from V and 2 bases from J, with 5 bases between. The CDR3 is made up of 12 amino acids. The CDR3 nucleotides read TGTGCCAGCAGTTATACAAACTATGGCTACACCTTC. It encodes CASSYTNYGYTF.

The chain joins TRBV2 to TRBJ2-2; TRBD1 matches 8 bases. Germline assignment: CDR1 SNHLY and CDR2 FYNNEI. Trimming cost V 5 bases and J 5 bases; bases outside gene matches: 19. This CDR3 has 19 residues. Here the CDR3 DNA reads TGTGCCAGCAGTCTCCAGGGTTCCCCCGGACAGGGCCGGACCGGGGAGCTGTTTTTT. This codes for CASSLQGSPGQGRTGELFF.

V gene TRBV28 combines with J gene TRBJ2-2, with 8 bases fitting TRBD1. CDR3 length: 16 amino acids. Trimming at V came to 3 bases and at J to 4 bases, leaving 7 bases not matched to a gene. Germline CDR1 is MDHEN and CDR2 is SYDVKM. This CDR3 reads CASSFQGAGGTGELFF. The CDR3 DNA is TGTGCCAGCAGTTTCCAGGGGGCAGGAGGCACCGGGGAGCTGTTTTTT.

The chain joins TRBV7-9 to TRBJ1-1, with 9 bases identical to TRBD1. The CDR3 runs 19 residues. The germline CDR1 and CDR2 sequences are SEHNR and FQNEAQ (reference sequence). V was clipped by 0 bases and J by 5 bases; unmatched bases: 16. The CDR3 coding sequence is TGTGCCAGCAGCTTAGCGGACTACAGGGGGCGCGGGGAACTTACTGAAGCTTTCTTT. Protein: CASSLADYRGRGELTEAFF.

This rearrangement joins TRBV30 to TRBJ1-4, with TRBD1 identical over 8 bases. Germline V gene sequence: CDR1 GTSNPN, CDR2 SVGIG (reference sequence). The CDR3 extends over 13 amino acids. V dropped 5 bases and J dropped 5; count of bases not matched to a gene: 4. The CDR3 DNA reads TGTGCCTGGGGGGGACAGGCGAATGAAAAACTGTTTTTT. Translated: CAWGGQANEKLFF.

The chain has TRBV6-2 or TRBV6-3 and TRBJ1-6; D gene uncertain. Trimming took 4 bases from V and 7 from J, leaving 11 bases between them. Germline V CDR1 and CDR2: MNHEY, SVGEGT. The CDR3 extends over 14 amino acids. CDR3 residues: CASSSNLVNSPLHF. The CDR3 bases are TGTGCCAGCAGTTCGAATTTGGTGAATTCACCCCTCCACTTT.

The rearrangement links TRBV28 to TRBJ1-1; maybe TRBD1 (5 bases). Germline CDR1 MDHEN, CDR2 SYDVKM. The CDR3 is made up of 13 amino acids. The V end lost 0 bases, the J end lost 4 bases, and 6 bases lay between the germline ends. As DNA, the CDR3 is TGTGCCAGCAGTTTATGGGGGGGCACTGAAGCTTTCTTT. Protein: CASSLWGGTEAFF.

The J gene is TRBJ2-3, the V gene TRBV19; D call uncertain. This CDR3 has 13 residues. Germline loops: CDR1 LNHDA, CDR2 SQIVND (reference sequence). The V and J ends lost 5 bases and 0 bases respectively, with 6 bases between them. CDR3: CASSAESTDTQYF. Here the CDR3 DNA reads TGTGCCAGTAGTGCCGAGAGCACAGATACGCAGTATTTT.

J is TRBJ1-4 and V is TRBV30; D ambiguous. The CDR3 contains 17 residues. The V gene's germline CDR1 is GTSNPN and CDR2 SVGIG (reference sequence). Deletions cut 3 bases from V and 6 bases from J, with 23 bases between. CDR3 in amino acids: CAWSRGGSYLRDEKLFF. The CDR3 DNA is TGTGCCTGGAGCCGTGGAGGCAGCTACCTCCGAGATGAAAAACTGTTTTTT. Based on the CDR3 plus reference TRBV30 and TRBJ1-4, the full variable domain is SQTIHQWPATLVQPVGSPLSLECTVEGTSNPNLYWYRQAAGRGLQLLFYSVGIGQISSEVPQNLSASRPQDRQFILSSKKLLLSDSGFYLCAWSRGGSYLRDEKLFFGSGTQLSVL.

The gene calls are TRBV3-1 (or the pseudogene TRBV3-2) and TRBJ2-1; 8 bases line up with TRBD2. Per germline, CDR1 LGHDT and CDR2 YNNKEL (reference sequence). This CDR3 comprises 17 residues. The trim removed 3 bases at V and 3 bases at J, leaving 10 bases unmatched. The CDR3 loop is CASSHLGLEPYYNEQFF. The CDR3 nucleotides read TGTGCCAGCAGCCACCTGGGACTAGAGCCCTACTACAATGAGCAGTTCTTC.

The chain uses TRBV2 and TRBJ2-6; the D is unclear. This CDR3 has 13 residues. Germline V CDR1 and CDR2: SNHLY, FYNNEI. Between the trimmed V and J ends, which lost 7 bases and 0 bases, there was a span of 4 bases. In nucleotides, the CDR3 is TGTGCCAGCACTGACTCTGGGGCCAACGTCCTGACTTTC. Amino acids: CASTDSGANVLTF. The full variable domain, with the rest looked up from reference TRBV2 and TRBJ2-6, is EPEVTQTPSHQVTQMGQEVILRCVPISNHLYFYWYRQILGQKVEFLVSFYNNEISEKSEIFDDQFSVERPDGSNFTLKIRSTKLEDSAMYFCASTDSGANVLTFGAGSRLTVL.